The 2 T cell receptor beta chains listed next were all sequenced from one sample in a study of diagnostic markers for celiac disease. For each CDR3 protein, TCRdb gives one entry from its re-call of the reads, without DNA. The sample table sets out approximately 7,500 distinct CDR3 sequences. The sample consisted of either unsorted cells or a sorted T cell fraction (not recorded which). The receptors derive from a human donor. This table probably holds off-target reads from a library built for another chain.

In terms of frequency, this clonotype is medium-sized. The chain couples TRBV7-2 to TRBJ1-6. From germline, CDR1 is SGHTA and CDR2 FQGNSA. The CDR3 length is 12 residues. The CDR3 loop reads CASSLVLGALHF.

This clonotype is deemed large (0.1 to 1%) by its frequency. This chain's CDR3 is CASGPGTGGEQFF. The gene calls are TRBV6-5 and TRBJ2-1; without DNA, the TCRdb call of TRBD1 cannot be checked. In germline, CDR1 is MNHEY, CDR2 SVGAGI. CDR3 size: 13 residues.